The clone carrying this TCR beta chain showed up just a few times. Its antigen is undetermined. These data belong to a study of T cell repertoires in cytomegalovirus infection. Study-wide context: Public TCR beta signatures marked donors with CMV infection and the matching HLA.

Trimming stripped 6 bases from V and 0 bases from J, with 12 bases between. Germline V gives CDR1 DFQATT, CDR2 SNEGSKA (reference sequence). CDR3 length: 14 residues. TCRdb analysed the reads with MiXCR anew, one entry per CDR3 protein. The profile shows about 360,000 distinct CDR3 sequences, 15% to 20% of them singletons. Study-level results: Summed frequency of shared TCR beta families picked out CMV carriers who also had the relevant HLA. The ex vivo response was dominated by HLA-C-restricted CMV-specific TCR beta clonotypes.

Sequenced sample: PBMCs. This TCR came from a human donor in good health (CMV status not recorded). Some clones in this sample may be carry-over from other donors' samples. This chain uses TRBV20-1 with TRBJ1-3; a weak D match, TRBD1 (5 bases). The chain's CDR3 is CSARGLGSGNTIYF. CDR3 nucleotide sequence: TGCAGTGCCCGGGGCTTAGGCTCTGGAAACACCATATATTTT.